The 30 T cell receptor beta chains below come from one sample, sequenced in a study of T cell responses to AZD1222 COVID-19 vaccine. TCRdb's table, derived via immunoSEQ multiplex PCR, lists solely in-frame clones and lacks some. The profile shows about 110,000 clones, about four fifths of them singletons. This material consisted of peripheral blood, taken on day 0 of AZD1222 vaccination. The receptors were sampled from an adult in good health.

The gene calls are TRBV18 and TRBJ1-4; 7 bases are shared with TRBD1. CDR3 length: 15 residues. Trimming at V came to 8 bases and at J to 7 bases, leaving 13 bases not matched to a gene. Germline lookup yields CDR1 KGHSH and CDR2 LQKENI. The CDR3 here is CASTEQGFGGEKLFF. The DNA of the CDR3 is TGTGCCAGCACCGAACAGGGGTTTGGTGGTGAAAAACTGTTTTTT.

The genes are TRBV28 and TRBJ1-5; a weak D match, TRBD1 (6 bases). Deletions cut 3 bases from V and 3 bases from J, with 15 bases between. The germline CDR1 and CDR2 sequences are MDHEN and SYDVKM. The CDR3 is 16 amino acids. CDR3 sequence reads: CASSLGGAGTNQPQHF. CDR3 DNA: TGTGCCAGCAGTTTGGGGGGGGCTGGGACCAATCAGCCCCAGCATTTT.

This chain joins TRBV5-8 and TRBJ1-6, with a possible D match to TRBD1 (5 bases). Germline assignment: CDR1 SGHTS and CDR2 YDEGEE. Trimming left V 4 bases short and J 2 bases short, with 13 bases between. This CDR3 has 16 residues. In DNA, the CDR3 is TGTGCCAGCAGCGGACGCACAGGCACCTATAATTCACCCCTCCACTTT. Encoded protein: CASSGRTGTYNSPLHF.

The V call is TRBV7-8, the J call TRBJ2-1; TRBD2 matches 12 bases. CDR1 and CDR2 from the germline V gene are SGHVS and FQNEAQ. V lost 1 base and J lost 6; bases outside the gene matches: 10. The CDR3 has 18 amino acids. In DNA form, the CDR3 reads TGTGCCAGCAGCTTAGGTTCTGCGACTAGCGGGAGTCCCAATGAGCAGTTCTTC. Residues: CASSLGSATSGSPNEQFF.

This clone was detected only a few times. V is TRBV5-1 and J is TRBJ2-7; weak D call: TRBD1 (5 bases). The germline gives CDR1 SGHRS, CDR2 YFSETQ. CDR3 length equals 14 residues. Trimming stripped 0 bases from V and 8 bases from J, with 15 bases between. The CDR3 sequence: CASSLDQDTLQQYF. For the CDR3, the DNA is TGCGCCAGCAGCTTGGACCAGGACACCTTACAGCAGTACTTC.

J is TRBJ1-1 and V is TRBV4-3, with TRBD1 as a possible D gene (6 bases). V lost 4 bases and J 1 base, leaving 13 bases between the germline ends. The CDR3 extends over 15 amino acids. Germline V lookup: CDR1 LGHNA, CDR2 YSLEER. CDR3 DNA sequence: TGCGCCAGCAGCCTAAGCTACAGGGAGAACACTGAAGCTTTCTTT. It codes for CASSLSYRENTEAFF.

This chain links TRBV5-1 with TRBJ1-1; D remains unclear. The V and J ends lost 5 bases and 3 bases respectively, with 11 bases between them. Germline values: CDR1 SGHRS, CDR2 YFSETQ. The CDR3 has 13 amino acids. This CDR3 is CASSTKGYTEAFF. CDR3 DNA: TGCGCCAGCAGTACAAAAGGGTACACTGAAGCTTTCTTT.

The chain carries TRBV6-1 and TRBJ1-3; no clear D. V was trimmed by 0 bases and J by 0 bases, leaving 3 bases between them. The CDR3 has 14 residues. Germline CDR1 and CDR2: MNHNS and SASEGT. The CDR3: CASSEALSGNTIYF. CDR3 nucleotide sequence: TGTGCCAGCAGTGAAGCGCTCTCTGGAAACACCATATATTTT.

The CDR3 DNA reads as TGTGCCAGCAGCTCTCAACAGACAGGACCGTACAATGAGCAGTTCTTC. Encoded protein: CASSSQQTGPYNEQFF. The chain carries TRBV7-9 and TRBJ2-1, with D possibly TRBD1 on 6 matching bases. Looked up from germline, CDR1 is SEHNR and CDR2 is FQNEAQ (reference sequence). This CDR3 has 16 amino acids. V was pared by 4 bases and J by 4 bases, with 17 bases between.

The chain is built from TRBV5-1 and TRBJ2-6, with no clear D. Trimming took 1 base from V and 4 from J, leaving 9 bases between them. CDR1 and CDR2 from the germline V gene are SGHRS and YFSETQ. This CDR3 has 15 residues. In DNA, the CDR3 is TGCGCCAGCAGCTTGTCACCTGGGGGGGCCAACGTCCTGACTTTC. It encodes CASSLSPGGANVLTF.

The chain has TRBV19 and TRBJ2-6; D is unclear. The CDR3 contains 15 residues. Trimming left V 6 bases short and J 1 base short, with 10 bases between. Germline assignment: CDR1 LNHDA and CDR2 SQIVND (reference sequence). CDR3 residues: CASSLTPSGANVLTF. The CDR3 DNA reads TGTGCCAGTAGCCTCACCCCATCTGGGGCCAACGTCCTGACTTTC.

As DNA, the CDR3 is TGCAGCGTTGGTGGGGCCCGCAATCAGCCCCAGCATTTT. The encoded protein is CSVGGARNQPQHF. The chain recombines TRBV29-1 with TRBJ1-5; D perhaps matches TRBD1 (5 bases). Germline V gene lookup returns CDR1 SQVTM and CDR2 ANQGSEA. CDR3 length equals 13 residues. V lost 4 bases, J lost 2 bases, and 9 bases lay in between. Filled out from reference TRBV29-1 and TRBJ1-5, the complete variable domain reads SAVISQKPSRDICQRGTSLTIQCQVDSQVTMMFWYRQQPGQSLTLIATANQGSEATYESGFVIDKFPISRPNLTFSTLTVSNMSPEDSSIYLCSVGGARNQPQHFGDGTRLSIL.

The V call is TRBV20-1, the J call TRBJ2-2; D is perhaps TRBD2 (5 bases). CDR1 is DFQATT, CDR2 SNEGSKA, per germline (reference sequence). Trimming pared 3 bases from V and 3 bases from J, leaving 8 bases between. This CDR3 has 13 amino acids. The CDR3 protein is CSASRGDTGELFF. The CDR3 DNA is TGCAGTGCTAGTCGGGGAGACACCGGGGAGCTGTTTTTT.

This chain uses TRBV29-1 with TRBJ2-7; the match to TRBD1 covers 8 bases. Germline loops: CDR1 SQVTM, CDR2 ANQGSEA. This CDR3 region has 14 residues. After removal of 8 bases from V and 4 bases from J, the junction contained 13 bases not matched to a gene. In nucleotides, the CDR3 is TGCAGCCGAAACCCCGCAGGGGGCGGGTACGAGCAGTACTTC. Amino acid sequence: CSRNPAGGGYEQYF.

The chain employs TRBV3-1 (or the pseudogene TRBV3-2) and TRBJ2-2; no clear D. The CDR3 extends over 14 amino acids. Trimming cost V 4 bases and J 1 base, with 7 bases left between them. In germline, CDR1 is LGHDT, CDR2 YNNKEL (reference sequence). The CDR3 DNA reads TGTGCCAGCAGCCCAACATTGAACACCGGGGAGCTGTTTTTT. This translates into CASSPTLNTGELFF.

The chain has TRBV7-2 and TRBJ1-3; D perhaps matches TRBD1 (6 bases). V was trimmed by 4 bases and J by 4 bases, leaving 14 bases between them. The germline gives CDR1 SGHTA, CDR2 FQGNSA. The CDR3 is 15 amino acids. This CDR3 is CASSSGQLRGNTIYF. The CDR3 coding sequence is TGTGCCAGCAGCTCCGGACAGTTGAGAGGAAACACCATATATTTT.

The V and J genes are TRBV5-6 and TRBJ2-2, with 7 positions matching TRBD1. This CDR3 comprises 17 residues. Per the germline V gene, CDR1 is SGHDT and CDR2 is YYEEEE. V shed 2 bases, J shed 4 bases, and the junction held 11 bases outside the gene matches. The CDR3 bases are TGTGCCAGCAGCTTCCGACTGACAGGGACGGGCACCGGGGAGCTGTTTTTT. Its translation is CASSFRLTGTGTGELFF.

DNA of the CDR3: TGTGCCAGTAGCAGGACAGGGGGCAACGACGAGCAGTACTTC. Protein product: CASSRTGGNDEQYF. J is TRBJ2-7 and V is TRBV19, with 11 bases fitting TRBD1. The CDR3 sequence is 14 residues long. The V gene's germline CDR1 is LNHDA and CDR2 SQIVND (reference sequence). J lost 5 bases, V lost 6 bases, and 6 bases had no gene match.

This clone was seen a few times. This chain connects TRBV30 to TRBJ1-3, with D unresolved. Germline loops: CDR1 GTSNPN, CDR2 SVGIG (reference sequence). The CDR3 sequence is 15 residues long. Trimming shortened V by 2 bases and J by 0 bases, and 11 bases separated the two germline ends. Written as DNA, the CDR3 is TGTGCCTGGAGTAGGTCGTGGACCTCTGGAAACACCATATATTTT. Amino acid sequence: CAWSRSWTSGNTIYF.

The J gene is TRBJ1-4, the V gene TRBV18; D perhaps matches TRBD1 (5 bases). The CDR3 spans 14 residues. Trimming removed 3 bases from V and 12 bases from J, with 17 bases in between. In germline, CDR1 is KGHSH, CDR2 LQKENI. The CDR3 sequence: CASSPGVGMRELFF. The DNA of the CDR3 is TGTGCCAGCTCACCGGGGGTTGGAATGAGGGAACTGTTTTTT.

This clone was observed a handful of times. This sequence joins TRBV29-1 and TRBJ1-2; D call uncertain. CDR1 and CDR2 from the germline V gene are SQVTM and ANQGSEA. The CDR3 has 14 amino acids. V lost 3 bases, J lost 0 bases, and 11 bases lay in between. The DNA for the CDR3 is TGCAGCGTTGACCCGGCGCCCGCTAACTATGGCTACACCTTC. Encoded protein: CSVDPAPANYGYTF.

This clone was observed a handful of times. This chain uses TRBV9 with TRBJ2-7; D might be TRBD2 (7 bases). The length of the CDR3 is 15 residues. Germline V gene data show CDR1 as SGDLS and CDR2 as YYNGEE. Trimming took off 4 bases at V and 0 bases at J, with 14 bases between the two ends. The CDR3: CASSLQGGDSYEQYF. CDR3 nucleotides: TGTGCCAGCAGCCTCCAAGGGGGGGACTCCTACGAGCAGTACTTC.

This chain links TRBV3-1 (or the pseudogene TRBV3-2) with TRBJ1-3, with D unresolved. The J call may be incorrect, as the DNA end agrees better with TRBJ2-2. This CDR3 is built from 14 residues. From germline, CDR1 is LGHDT and CDR2 YNNKEL (reference sequence). CDR3 sequence (DNA): TGTGCCAGCAGCCATCAAGGGTGGGCCGGGGAGCTGTTTTTT. This translates into CASSHQGWAGELFF.

V and J are TRBV7-9 and TRBJ2-3; 9 bases map to TRBD2. V was clipped by 5 bases and J by 0 bases; unmatched bases: 6. CDR3 length: 16 residues. CDR1 is SEHNR and CDR2 is FQNEAQ in the germline V gene (reference sequence). This CDR3 is CASSHGTSTSTDTQYF. The DNA of the CDR3 is TGTGCCAGCAGCCATGGGACTAGCACGAGCACAGATACGCAGTATTTT.

The rearrangement uses TRBV19 and TRBJ2-7; 8 nucleotides align to TRBD1. CDR3 size: 14 residues. Unmatched junction bases numbered 6, after V lost 5 bases and J lost 3 bases. The germline CDR1 and CDR2 sequences are LNHDA and SQIVND (reference sequence). CDR3 sequence (DNA): TGTGCCAGTAGTTCGGGACAGGTGGTCTACGAGCAGTACTTC. Its translation: CASSSGQVVYEQYF.

This clone turned up a few times. This rearrangement joins TRBV4-2 to TRBJ2-7; the D gene could be TRBD1 or TRBD2 (5 bases each). The CDR3 is 16 amino acids. Germline CDR1 reads LGHNA; CDR2 reads YNFKEQ. V was cut by 0 bases and J by 0 bases, with 12 bases left in between. The CDR3 DNA sequence: TGTGCCAGCAGCCAAGATTACGGGGCCAGCTCCTACGAGCAGTACTTC. It specifies CASSQDYGASSYEQYF.

The gene calls are TRBV7-9 and TRBJ1-4; TRBD1 matches 7 bases. The CDR3 has 15 amino acids. Germline V gene data show CDR1 as SEHNR and CDR2 as FQNEAQ (reference sequence). Trimming at V came to 5 bases and at J to 12 bases, leaving 15 bases not matched to a gene. This chain's CDR3 is CASSPDLVRGEELFF. CDR3 coding DNA: TGTGCCAGCAGCCCCGATTTGGTCAGGGGGGAGGAACTGTTTTTT.

V gene TRBV7-9 combines with J gene TRBJ2-1, with D unclear. Germline V gene sequence: CDR1 SEHNR, CDR2 FQNEAQ (reference sequence). V lost 4 bases and J lost 14, with 12 bases in between. This CDR3 has 11 residues. The CDR3 region is CASSSDVSEFF. In nucleotides, the CDR3 is TGTGCCAGCAGCTCCGACGTCTCGGAGTTCTTC. The complete variable domain, with remaining parts taken from reference TRBV7-9 and TRBJ2-1, reads DTGVSQNPRHKITKRGQNVTFRCDPISEHNRLYWYRQTLGQGPEFLTYFQNEAQLEKSRLLSDRFSAERPKGSFSTLEIQRTEQGDSAMYLCASSSDVSEFFGPGTRLTVL.

The V and J genes are TRBV28 and TRBJ2-7, with D perhaps TRBD2 (7 bases). The V end was cut by 5 bases, the J end by 2 bases, with 16 bases between. Germline V gives CDR1 MDHEN, CDR2 SYDVKM. CDR3 length: 15 amino acids. The CDR3 nucleotides read TGTGCCAGCAGTCCGGGAGGACAGATAACCTACGAGCAGTACTTC. It specifies CASSPGGQITYEQYF.

V usage is TRBV15 and J usage is TRBJ1-4; weak D call: TRBD1 (5 bases). Germline V gene data show CDR1 as LNHNV and CDR2 as YYDKDF (reference sequence). CDR3 size: 16 residues. V was cut by 5 bases and J by 0 bases, with 13 bases left in between. CDR3 coding DNA: TGTGCCACCAGCCACGGTATGGGGGCAACTAATGAAAAACTGTTTTTT. Translation: CATSHGMGATNEKLFF.